Each of the 13 T cell receptor beta chains below was sequenced from the same sample in a study of blood T cells in healthy people across ages. Sample-barcoded 5' priming and a J-beta primer mix drove a second PCR of roughly 7 to 11 cycles. TCRdb itself ran the 5' RACE reads through MiXCR, one entry per CDR3 protein. The sample lists around 940,000 distinct CDR3 sequences; roughly 51% were seen once. Sequencing input: blood. The origin of the receptors is a woman aged 60-70 years in good health.

The chain recombines TRBV2 with TRBJ2-5; TRBD2 agrees at 7 bases. The DNA end lines up better with TRBJ2-7; the J call may be wrong. This CDR3 comprises 15 residues. Germline V gene sequence: CDR1 SNHLY, CDR2 FYNNEI. The CDR3 nucleotides read TGTGCCAGTTTAAGCGGACTAGTGGGGTCCTACGAGCAGTACTTC. Translation: CASLSGLVGSYEQYF.

This chain uses TRBV20-1 with TRBJ1-6; D ambiguous. Per germline, CDR1 DFQATT and CDR2 SNEGSKA (reference sequence). Trimming stripped 6 bases from V and 9 bases from J, with 15 bases between. The length of the CDR3 is 13 residues. The CDR3 here is CSADRDPGSPLHF. CDR3 DNA: TGCAGTGCCGACCGGGATCCGGGTTCACCCCTCCACTTT.

This chain links TRBV20-1 with TRBJ2-7; 7 bases align to TRBD1. V lost 0 bases to trimming and J lost 6 bases; unmatched junction nucleotides: 8. CDR3 length: 14 amino acids. From germline, CDR1 is DFQATT and CDR2 SNEGSKA (reference sequence). DNA for the CDR3: TGCAGTGCTAGAGACCGAGAGGGGGCGGGCGAGCAGTACTTC. This encodes CSARDREGAGEQYF.

This sequence joins TRBV13 and TRBJ2-7, with D possibly TRBD2 on 5 matching bases. The germline V gene has CDR1 PRHDT and CDR2 FYEKMQ (reference sequence). The CDR3 covers 10 residues. With 9 bases removed from V and 5 bases from J, the gap between germline ends came to 8 bases. CDR3 in amino acids: CARLEDEQYF. CDR3 sequence (DNA): TGTGCCAGGTTGGAGGACGAGCAGTACTTC.

The chain joins TRBV30 to TRBJ1-2, with 12 bases fitting TRBD1. V dropped 3 bases and J dropped 8; count of bases not matched to a gene: 7. The length of the CDR3 is 14 residues. Germline V gene lookup returns CDR1 GTSNPN and CDR2 SVGIG (reference sequence). CDR3 sequence (DNA): TGTGCCTGGAGAGCCGTGGGACAGGGGGCGGGCTACACCTTC. As protein: CAWRAVGQGAGYTF. The full variable domain, completed using reference TRBV30 and TRBJ1-2, is SQTIHQWPATLVQPVGSPLSLECTVEGTSNPNLYWYRQAAGRGLQLLFYSVGIGQISSEVPQNLSASRPQDRQFILSSKKLLLSDSGFYLCAWRAVGQGAGYTFGSGTRLTVV.

V gene TRBV20-1 combines with J gene TRBJ2-6; D tentatively reads TRBD1 or TRBD2 (5 bases each). Trimming removed 1 base from V and 0 bases from J, with 13 bases in between. The CDR3 sequence is 17 residues long. The V gene's germline CDR1 is DFQATT and CDR2 SNEGSKA (reference sequence). Here the CDR3 reads CSARGGYLSSGANVLTF. CDR3 bases: TGCAGTGCTAGAGGGGGGTACTTAAGCTCTGGGGCCAACGTCCTGACTTTC.

The chain couples TRBV28 to TRBJ2-5; no firm D call. The J call is uncertain, as TRBJ2-7 better fits the DNA end. This CDR3 contains 15 residues. Germline values: CDR1 MDHEN, CDR2 SYDVKM. The CDR3 sequence: CASNSFARGSYEQYF. The CDR3 DNA reads as TGTGCCAGCAATTCCTTTGCGCGCGGATCCTACGAGCAGTACTTC.

The chain recombines TRBV6-5 with TRBJ1-6; D unclear. With 5 bases removed from V and 13 bases from J, the gap between germline ends came to 15 bases. Germline lookup yields CDR1 MNHEY and CDR2 SVGAGI. This CDR3 contains 13 residues. CDR3: CASSPWAFWPLHF. The CDR3 DNA follows: TGTGCCAGCAGTCCCTGGGCCTTTTGGCCCCTCCACTTT.

The chain joins TRBV5-6 to TRBJ2-7; D gene unclear. The CDR3 contains 12 residues. CDR1 and CDR2 from the germline V gene are SGHDT and YYEEEE. Trimming pared 6 bases from V and 0 bases from J, leaving 7 bases between. The CDR3 loop reads CASKGPSYEQYF. As DNA, the CDR3 is TGTGCCAGCAAGGGTCCCTCCTACGAGCAGTACTTC.

This clonotype appeared a few times. The V and J genes are TRBV20-1 and TRBJ2-5; 7 bases are a match to TRBD2. The CDR3 consists of 15 residues. The ends lost 6 bases at V and 3 bases at J; junction bases unmatched: 13. Germline loops: CDR1 DFQATT, CDR2 SNEGSKA (reference sequence). This CDR3 is CSAAGRSGAEETQYF. The DNA of the CDR3 is TGCAGTGCCGCGGGAAGGAGCGGGGCCGAAGAGACCCAGTACTTC.

As for this clonotype: This may come from a read error, since a much larger clone is one base off. The chain uses TRBV27 and TRBJ2-5; D is uncertain. The end of the DNA is better explained by TRBJ2-7, so the J call may be wrong. CDR1 and CDR2 from the germline V gene are MNHEY and SMNVEV (reference sequence). This CDR3 has 13 amino acids. The CDR3 DNA is TGTACCAGCAGTTTAGGGCCTTTTGGCGAGCAGTACTTC. Its protein product is CTSSLGPFGEQYF.

The rearrangement links TRBV25-1 to TRBJ2-1, with a tentative D call TRBD2 (6 bases). V shed 5 bases and J shed 7 bases, with 18 bases lying between them. The CDR3 has 15 amino acids. Germline-derived CDR1 and CDR2 are MGHDK and SYGVNS. The CDR3 DNA reads as TGTGCCAGCAGTCCCATGTGGGGGGTGGGGAATGAGCAGTTCTTC. Translated, it gives CASSPMWGVGNEQFF.

This clonotype was observed a handful of times. The rearrangement uses TRBV5-1 and TRBJ2-5; D is possibly TRBD1 or TRBD2 (5 bases each). The V and J ends lost 0 bases and 2 bases respectively, with 11 bases between them. This CDR3 is 15 amino acids long. In germline, CDR1 is SGHRS, CDR2 YFSETQ. CDR3 bases: TGCGCCAGCAGCTTGGCTGGGGGAGAACAAGAGACCCAGTACTTC. It encodes CASSLAGGEQETQYF.